The 22 T cell receptor beta chains presented below share a single source sample, sequenced in a study of CD8 T cells in Susac syndrome. Random hexamers primed reverse transcription of 0.5 to 1 ug RNA. TCRdb analysed the immunoSEQ multiplex PCR reads with MiXCR anew, one entry per CDR3 protein. The sample carries some 80,000 distinct CDR3 sequences, roughly 94% recorded once. The sequenced sample was CD8+ T cells from PBMCs. These receptors were taken from a human donor in good health.

This chain links TRBV5-1 with TRBJ2-7, with no clear D. The V end lost 1 base, the J end lost 2 bases, and 7 bases lay between the germline ends. Per the germline V gene, CDR1 is SGHRS and CDR2 is YFSETQ. The CDR3 sequence is 13 residues long. As DNA, the CDR3 is TGCGCCAGCAGCTTGAGTAGAGCCTACGAGCAGTACTTC. Translating gives CASSLSRAYEQYF.

The chain carries TRBV4-1 and TRBJ2-4; D not certain. Per germline, CDR1 MGHRA and CDR2 YSYEKL. Trimming removed 1 base from V and 2 bases from J, with 9 bases in between. The CDR3 extends over 15 amino acids. In DNA form, the CDR3 reads TGCGCCAGCAGCCAAGTTGTGGGTCCCAAAAACATTCAGTACTTC. This translates into CASSQVVGPKNIQYF.

J is TRBJ2-7 and V is TRBV27; D might be TRBD1 (5 bases). CDR1 is MNHEY and CDR2 is SMNVEV in the germline V gene (reference sequence). The V end lost 5 bases, the J end lost 2 bases, and 19 bases lay between the germline ends. This CDR3 has 16 amino acids. CDR3 sequence (DNA): TGTGCCAGCAGTCCATCCCCGGCAGGGCTAACCTACGAGCAGTACTTC. It specifies CASSPSPAGLTYEQYF.

This rearrangement joins TRBV7-9 to TRBJ1-4; D unresolved. In germline, CDR1 is SEHNR, CDR2 FQNEAQ (reference sequence). The germline V and J ends were trimmed by 2 bases and 10 bases, with 20 bases remaining between them. The CDR3 is made up of 16 amino acids. For the CDR3, the DNA is TGTGCCAGCAGCTTATCCTTGAGGCACAGTTCTGGAAAACTGTTTTTT. Encoded protein: CASSLSLRHSSGKLFF. Full variable domain (outside the CDR3, taken from reference TRBV7-9 and TRBJ1-4): DTGVSQNPRHKITKRGQNVTFRCDPISEHNRLYWYRQTLGQGPEFLTYFQNEAQLEKSRLLSDRFSAERPKGSFSTLEIQRTEQGDSAMYLCASSLSLRHSSGKLFFGSGTQLSVL.

About this clonotype: At one of its ends the junction is not consistent with the germline gene, which may arise from a read error. The chain has TRBV27 and TRBJ2-1; 8 positions agree with TRBD2. The CDR3 has 16 residues. Germline lookup yields CDR1 MNHEY and CDR2 SMNVEV (reference sequence). The CDR3 sequence is CASSLSGGVLVDEQFF. The CDR3 nucleotides are TGTGCCAGCAGTCTATCGGGAGGGGTCTTGGTGGATGAGCAGTTCTTC.

V is TRBV7-9 and J is TRBJ1-1; 7 positions match TRBD1. This CDR3 has 14 residues. Trimming at V came to 3 bases and at J to 2 bases, leaving 3 bases not matched to a gene. Per the germline V gene, CDR1 is SEHNR and CDR2 is FQNEAQ (reference sequence). The DNA of the CDR3 is TGTGCCAGCAGCTTCGACAGGGAAAACACTGAAGCTTTCTTT. Protein sequence: CASSFDRENTEAFF.

The chain employs TRBV28 and TRBJ1-2; D gene unclear. The germline CDR1 and CDR2 sequences are MDHEN and SYDVKM. The length of the CDR3 is 13 residues. V lost 7 bases, J lost 3 bases, and 12 bases lay in between. Here the CDR3 reads CASKMKEDYGYTF. Here the CDR3 DNA reads TGTGCCAGCAAAATGAAGGAAGACTATGGCTACACCTTC.

This clonotype appeared a few times. The chain couples TRBV27 to TRBJ2-2; 7 positions agree with TRBD1. Germline CDR1 reads MNHEY; CDR2 reads SMNVEV (reference sequence). V was clipped by 4 bases and J by 5 bases; unmatched bases: 10. The CDR3 covers 16 residues. The chain's CDR3 is CASSYRQGRFTGELFF. The CDR3 coding sequence is TGTGCCAGCAGTTACCGACAGGGACGGTTTACCGGGGAGCTGTTTTTT.

The chain is built from TRBV6-6 and TRBJ2-3, with unresolved D. The germline CDR1 and CDR2 sequences are MNHNY and SVGAGI (reference sequence). The V gene lost 4 bases and the J gene lost 1 base, with 6 bases spanning the gap. The CDR3 has 13 amino acids. CDR3: CASSSAGTDTQYF. CDR3 in DNA: TGTGCCAGCAGTTCCGCAGGCACAGATACGCAGTATTTT.

This sequence joins TRBV7-9 and TRBJ2-1; D may be TRBD2 (5 bases). Germline CDR1 is SEHNR and CDR2 is FQNEAQ (reference sequence). Trimming pared 6 bases from V and 8 bases from J, leaving 14 bases between. This CDR3 has 13 amino acids. The CDR3 loop reads CASSGEGPHEQFF. CDR3 DNA sequence: TGTGCCAGCAGTGGTGAGGGCCCCCATGAGCAGTTCTTC. The variable domain in full, with the rest retrieved from reference TRBV7-9 and TRBJ2-1, is DTGVSQNPRHKITKRGQNVTFRCDPISEHNRLYWYRQTLGQGPEFLTYFQNEAQLEKSRLLSDRFSAERPKGSFSTLEIQRTEQGDSAMYLCASSGEGPHEQFFGPGTRLTVL.

Only one count was recorded for this clonotype. The rearrangement links TRBV9 to TRBJ2-1, with D perhaps matching TRBD2 (6 bases). Per the germline V gene, CDR1 is SGDLS and CDR2 is YYNGEE. V was shortened by 3 bases and J by 6 bases, with 19 bases between the two germline ends. CDR3 length equals 16 residues. The CDR3 coding sequence is TGTGCCAGCAGCGCCGCCGGGACTCCAAGGGCCAATGAGCAGTTCTTC. Its protein product is CASSAAGTPRANEQFF.

This chain links TRBV11-2 with TRBJ2-7; D is unclear. The CDR3 totals 13 residues. V was cut by 1 base and J by 6 bases, with 10 bases left in between. Germline CDR1 reads SGHAT; CDR2 reads FQNNGV. CDR3 sequence (DNA): TGTGCCAGCAGCTTAGGGGATTTAGGCGAGCAGTACGTC. This encodes CASSLGDLGEQYV.

The chain employs TRBV9 and TRBJ1-6; D is unclear. This CDR3 is 13 amino acids long. V lost 0 bases, J lost 13 bases, and 11 bases lay in between. The V gene's germline CDR1 is SGDLS and CDR2 YYNGEE. CDR3: CASSVGPPGPLHF. The CDR3, as DNA: TGTGCCAGCAGCGTAGGCCCACCGGGCCCCCTCCACTTT.

This chain uses TRBV11-1 with TRBJ2-7; no reliable D call. CDR1 and CDR2 (germline): SGHAT, FQDESV (reference sequence). Trimming removed 5 bases at V and 4 bases at J, with 15 bases between. The CDR3 runs 14 residues. The CDR3 here is CASSPLNIGYEQYV. As DNA, the CDR3 is TGTGCCAGCAGCCCCCTCAATATAGGATACGAGCAGTACGTC.

This rearrangement joins TRBV11-2 to TRBJ1-1, with D uncertain. Germline assignment: CDR1 SGHAT and CDR2 FQNNGV. The CDR3 loop spans 15 amino acids. V shed 0 bases and J shed 5 bases, with 13 bases lying between them. The CDR3 sequence: CASSLEGFGGTEAFF. The CDR3 nucleotides are TGTGCCAGCAGCTTAGAAGGTTTCGGAGGAACTGAAGCTTTCTTT.

The V gene is TRBV9, the J gene TRBJ2-7, with a weak D call TRBD2 (5 bases). V was clipped by 0 bases and J by 5 bases, with 15 bases between them. Germline CDR1 reads SGDLS; CDR2 reads YYNGEE. The CDR3 extends over 15 amino acids. CDR3 region: CASSVGMGVVDEQYF. The CDR3 coding sequence is TGTGCCAGCAGCGTAGGAATGGGAGTAGTGGACGAGCAGTACTTC.

This chain joins TRBV18 and TRBJ1-5, with 8 bases aligning to TRBD1. V trimming: 3 bases; J trimming: 3 bases; junction bases outside the gene matches: 10. The germline V gene has CDR1 KGHSH and CDR2 LQKENI. The CDR3 totals 17 residues. The CDR3 DNA reads TGTGCCAGCTCACCCGGCCAGGGGGCGCGGGACAATCAGCCCCAGCATTTT. Translating gives CASSPGQGARDNQPQHF.

The chain couples TRBV7-9 to TRBJ2-1, with D perhaps TRBD1 or TRBD2 (6 bases each). Germline V gene data show CDR1 as SEHNR and CDR2 as FQNEAQ (reference sequence). V lost 1 base to trimming and J lost 7 bases, with 11 bases between them. CDR3 size: 14 residues. CDR3 DNA sequence: TGTGCCAGCAGCTTAGGGGTAGGGGGGAATGAGCAGTTCTTC. It specifies CASSLGVGGNEQFF.

The genes are TRBV20-1 and TRBJ1-1; the D gene is possibly TRBD1 (5 bases). CDR1 is DFQATT, CDR2 SNEGSKA, per germline (reference sequence). Trimming pared 6 bases from V and 4 bases from J, leaving 18 bases between. The CDR3 has 14 amino acids. The CDR3 DNA reads TGCAGTGCCAATCAGGTCGCCGGGGCCACTGAAGCTTTCTTT. Protein product: CSANQVAGATEAFF.

V gene TRBV9 combines with J gene TRBJ2-1; 7 bases are a match to TRBD2. V lost 4 bases to trimming and J lost 1 base; unmatched junction nucleotides: 14. CDR1 is SGDLS and CDR2 is YYNGEE in the germline V gene. The CDR3 runs 18 residues. The CDR3 loop reads CASSHQYETSRSYNEQFF. The CDR3, as DNA: TGTGCCAGCAGCCACCAATACGAGACTAGCAGGTCCTACAATGAGCAGTTCTTC.

The gene calls are TRBV2 and TRBJ2-5, with 14 bases aligning to TRBD2. Germline CDR1 reads SNHLY; CDR2 reads FYNNEI. The CDR3 extends over 17 amino acids. The V and J ends lost 7 bases and 5 bases, in that order; junction bases with no gene match: 12. In DNA, the CDR3 is TGTGCCAGCAACACTCTCCTGGGACTAGCGGGAGTTGAGACCCAGTACTTC. Translated, it gives CASNTLLGLAGVETQYF.

This chain uses TRBV4-3 with TRBJ2-1; D perhaps matches TRBD2 (5 bases). V was pared by 0 bases and J by 4 bases, with 10 bases between. The CDR3 spans 15 residues. The germline gives CDR1 LGHNA, CDR2 YSLEER. CDR3 loop: CASSQDSDGYNEQFF. CDR3 DNA: TGCGCCAGCAGCCAAGATAGCGACGGATACAATGAGCAGTTCTTC.